The T cell receptor (beta chain) described here comes from a study of blood T cell repertoires in COVID-19. At the level of the study: Sites across the United States, Italy and Spain contributed samples from acute and convalescent COVID-19.

With V trimmed by 0 bases and J by 3 bases, 3 bases remained unmatched. CDR1 LGHDT and CDR2 YNNKEL come from the germline V gene (reference sequence). The CDR3 totals 15 residues. Original processing methods: It was from reference gene primer amplification that nucleated cell counts were estimated. TCRdb keeps only in-frame clones here, not all; method: immunoSEQ multiplex PCR. V, J and clone size are taken as reported in that table, and D and trimming were inferred from the DNA itself. The sample carries roughly 59,000 clones, 78% recorded once. The specimen sequenced was peripheral blood. This clonotype originated in a man older than 75 with acute or convalescent COVID-19. The V gene is TRBV3-1 (or the pseudogene TRBV3-2), the J gene TRBJ2-7; the match to TRBD1 covers 9 bases. DNA of the CDR3: TGTGCCAGCAGCCAAGATAGGGGACAGGGCTACGAGCAGTACTTC. Protein sequence: CASSQDRGQGYEQYF.